This T cell receptor (beta chain) was profiled in a study of cytomegalovirus exposure and HLA in healthy donors. Primers for the PCR totalled 60 Vbeta and 13 Jbeta. The data were produced by immunoSEQ multiplex PCR, yet TCRdb's version contains in-frame clones alone and is incomplete. The table shows 150,000 to 200,000 clones, with roughly 74% occurring only once. A word on this clone: Its specificity is unknown.

Findings of the study overall: As was reported, the classifier diagnosed cytomegalovirus status with high specificity and sensitivity.

The germline gives CDR1 SGHDT, CDR2 YYEEEE. The V gene end was trimmed by 5 bases and the J gene end by 1 base; junction bases not matched to a gene: 5. This CDR3 has 14 residues. This sequence originates from a male donor in good health and CMV-seronegative. The J gene is TRBJ1-1, the V gene TRBV5-6; 7 bases are shared with TRBD1. Sequencing was carried out using PBMCs. The CDR3 sequence: CASRGDSQNTEAFF. The DNA for the CDR3 is TGTGCCAGCAGGGGGGACAGCCAGAACACTGAAGCTTTCTTT.